This T cell receptor (beta chain) was recovered during a study of breast tumors, draining lymph nodes, adjacent tissues. Study-wide results and caveats: Tumor repertoires ranked between lymph nodes and nontumor tissue in diversity, with V and J gene preferences. Luminal-like breast cancer showed significantly greater tumor-nontumor repertoire similarity than basal-like breast cancer did. Data only fit, rather than demonstrated, lymph node origin of most tumor T cells. Findings are consistent with lymph node origin and intratumoral expansion of most tumor T cells.

The germline V gene encodes CDR1 DFQATT and CDR2 SNEGSKA (reference sequence). V gave up 3 bases and J gave up 0 bases; unmatched junction bases: 3. This CDR3 region has 15 residues. In its sample, this clonotype was seen many times. Its target is not known. MiXCR, run by TCRdb on the multiplex PCR reads, gives a single entry per CDR3 protein. The data show about 230,000 distinct CDR3 sequences, roughly 30% seen once. The lymph nodes were axillary draining lymph nodes from breast cancer patients. The sequence was obtained from a female donor with breast cancer. Some clones in this sample may be carry-over from other donors' samples. The chain employs TRBV20-1 and TRBJ1-5; TRBD1 agrees at 9 bases. Material for sequencing was axillary lymph node tissue. Written as DNA, the CDR3 is TGCAGTGCTAGCACAGGGGGCAATAGCAATCAGCCCCAGCATTTT. Its translation is CSASTGGNSNQPQHF.